A selection of T cell receptor beta chains follows, all from one sample in a study of T-cell reconstitution after alpha-beta-depleted transplantation in children. Each CDR3 protein gets one entry after TCRdb re-called the PCR reads with MiXCR. Of tens of thousands of distinct CDR3 sequences detected, approximately 7.4% appear once; the ten largest clones hold 2% to 3%. Material: PBMCs from the stem cell graft donor, obtained from the stem cell graft. These receptors came from a human donor who donated a stem cell graft to a child with acute lymphoblastic leukemia. The CDR3 runs from the conserved cysteine through the conserved F or W. D genes are given only for firm matches. Clone size is shown for a subset of rows, as once, few, many or a class of expanded clone.

j_call | clone_size | v_call | d_call | cdr3_nt | cdr3_aa
TRBJ2-7 | many | TRBV5-1 | NA | TGCGCCAGCAGCTTGGGATCTTACATCATCTACGAGCAGTACTTC | CASSLGSYIIYEQYF
TRBJ1-1 | many | TRBV5-1 | TRBD1 | TGCGCCAGCAGCCTTAGACAGGGGACCACTGAAGCTTTCTTT | CASSLRQGTTEAFF
TRBJ2-1 | many | TRBV6-5 | NA | TGTGCCAGCAGGGCCGCCCACAATGAGCAGTTCTTC | CASRAAHNEQFF
TRBJ2-6 | many | TRBV5-1 | NA | TGCGCCAGCAGCTTGGAGCCAGTGGGGGAGTCTGGGGCCAACGTCCTGACTTTC | CASSLEPVGESGANVLTF
TRBJ2-1 | NA | TRBV7-9 | TRBD2 | TGTGCCAGCAGCTTAGTGCCTAGCGGGGAGAGCCATGAGCAGTTCTTC | CASSLVPSGESHEQFF
TRBJ2-4 | many | TRBV10-3 | TRBD2 | TGTGCCATCAGTCAGTCGGGGACTAACGCCTTGCCAAACATTCAGTACTTC | CAISQSGTNALPNIQYF
TRBJ2-1 | NA | TRBV14 | TRBD2 | TGTGCCAGCAGCCGCCTACTAGCGGGGTACAATGAGCAGTTCTTC | CASSRLLAGYNEQFF
TRBJ2-2 | many | TRBV29-1 | NA | TGCAGCGTGGCGGGGCAGAACACCGGGGAGCTGTTTTTT | CSVAGQNTGELFF
TRBJ2-2 | many | TRBV7-7 | NA | TGTGCCTCATCGCGGATCCCAAAGAACACCGGGGAGCTGTTTTTT | CASSRIPKNTGELFF
TRBJ2-7 | many | TRBV7-9 | NA | TGTGCCAGCAGCTTAGTTCAACAGGGTGCCGAGCAGTACTTC | CASSLVQQGAEQYF
TRBJ2-7 | NA | TRBV4-2 | NA | TGTGCCATGGGCTTGGGGCTCCTCTCCTACGAGCAGTACTTC | CAMGLGLLSYEQYF
TRBJ1-6 | many | TRBV18 | NA | TGTGCCAGCTCACCTGCAGGCCAGAATTCACCCCTCCACTTT | CASSPAGQNSPLHF
TRBJ1-1 | many | TRBV6-2/TRBV6-3 | NA | TGTGCCAGCAGTTACCGCCCGACGGGGGGAACTGAAGCTTTCTTT | CASSYRPTGGTEAFF
TRBJ1-1 | many | TRBV4-3 | NA | TGCGCCAGCAGCCAAGATCACACAGGGTCGTGGGGGACTGAAGCTTTCTTT | CASSQDHTGSWGTEAFF
TRBJ2-5 | many | TRBV5-1 | TRBD2 | TGCGCCAGCAGCTTGGGCGGGAGAGGGATCGGAGAGACCCAGTACTTC | CASSLGGRGIGETQYF
TRBJ2-6 | few | TRBV5-1 | TRBD1 | TGCGCCAGCACCTCGGACAGGGGTCGTGGGGCCAACGTCCTGACTTTC | CASTSDRGRGANVLTF
TRBJ2-3 | many | TRBV12-3/TRBV12-4 | NA | TGTGCCAGCAGTTATTTAGTCGGTACGCAGTATTTT | CASSYLVGTQYF
TRBJ2-7 | NA | TRBV7-3 | TRBD2 | TGTGCCAGCAGCATTAGCGGGGGGGCCTACGAGCAGTACTTC | CASSISGGAYEQYF
TRBJ1-2 | NA | TRBV2 | NA | TGTGCCAGCAGTGAGGGGCAGAGTTGGGGCTACACCTTC | CASSEGQSWGYTF
TRBJ1-2 | many | TRBV5-1 | NA | TGCGCCAGCCGCCAGACGAGCGAAAACTATGGCTACACCTTC | CASRQTSENYGYTF
TRBJ1-3 | many | TRBV12-3/TRBV12-4 | NA | TGTGCCAGCAGTTTATCCCTACTCTCTGGAAACACCATATATTTT | CASSLSLLSGNTIYF
TRBJ2-3 | many | TRBV9 | TRBD2 | TGTGCCAGCAGCGTATGGGCGGGGGGCACAGATACGCAGTATTTT | CASSVWAGGTDTQYF
TRBJ1-2 | many | TRBV12-3/TRBV12-4 | NA | TGTGCCAGCAGCGGGGTGTATGGCTACACCTTC | CASSGVYGYTF
TRBJ2-7 | many | TRBV29-1 | TRBD2 | TGCAGCGTTTATAGCGGGAGGGCCCCATACGAGCAGTACTTC | CSVYSGRAPYEQYF
TRBJ2-2 | NA | TRBV15 | TRBD1 | TGTGCCACCAGCCCGGGACAGATAAACACCGGGGAGCTGTTTTTT | CATSPGQINTGELFF
TRBJ2-7 | few | TRBV13 | TRBD2 | TGTGCCAGCAGCTTCCAGCGGGGGGTCTCCTACGAGCAGTACTTC | CASSFQRGVSYEQYF
TRBJ1-4 | few | TRBV21-1 | NA | TGTGCCAGCAGCAGTGTACGAACTAATGAAAAACTGTTTTTT | CASSSVRTNEKLFF
TRBJ1-1 | many | TRBV5-1 | TRBD1 | TGCGCCAGCAGCTTGTACAGGGGGCATTCGAACACTGAAGCTTTCTTT | CASSLYRGHSNTEAFF
TRBJ2-1 | many | TRBV6-4 | NA | TGTGCCAGCAGTGACTCGATAGGAACAGGTGCGGATGAGCAGTTCTTC | CASSDSIGTGADEQFF
TRBJ2-3 | NA | TRBV19 | TRBD1 | TGTGCCAGTAGTATTCCGGCCTCCGGGACAGCTAGCACACATACGCAGTATTTT | CASSIPASGTASTHTQYF
TRBJ2-5 | many | TRBV5-1 | TRBD2 | TGCGCCAGCGGCATGGGACTACACCAAGAGACCCAGTACTTC | CASGMGLHQETQYF
TRBJ2-1 | many | TRBV12-3/TRBV12-4 | TRBD2 | TGTGCCAGCAGTGTCCCGACTAGCGGGAGGAATGAGCAGTTCTTC | CASSVPTSGRNEQFF
TRBJ1-1 | NA | TRBV19 | NA | TGTGCCAGTAGTATAGTTGGCAGCTCGAACACTGAAGCTTTCTTT | CASSIVGSSNTEAFF
TRBJ1-6 | NA | TRBV5-1 | NA | TGCGCCAGCAGCTACGAGGGCAGGGCAGGTTCACCCCTCCACTTT | CASSYEGRAGSPLHF
TRBJ1-1 | many | TRBV7-9 | NA | TGTGCCAGCAGCTTATACCGCGCTGAAGCTTTCTTT | CASSLYRAEAFF
TRBJ1-1 | few | TRBV2 | NA | TGTGCCAGCAGTGAGCGGGGGATAACTGAAGCTTTCTTT | CASSERGITEAFF
TRBJ2-5 | many | TRBV7-2 | NA | TGTGCCAGCAGCACGGACAGCCATCCCCGAGAGACCCAGTACTTC | CASSTDSHPRETQYF
TRBJ2-5 | few | TRBV2 | NA | TGTGCCAGCACCACGGGACGCCAAGAGACCCAGTACTTC | CASTTGRQETQYF
TRBJ2-5 | NA | TRBV9 | NA | TGTGCCAGCAGCGTAGGGCAGGTTCTCCCCCAAGAGACCCAGTACTTC | CASSVGQVLPQETQYF
TRBJ2-2 | NA | TRBV11-1 | TRBD2 | TGTGCCAGCAGCTTACGGACTAGCGGGACCCCGAACACCGGGGAGCTGTTTTTT | CASSLRTSGTPNTGELFF
TRBJ1-4 | many | TRBV6-5 | NA | TGTGCCAGCAGTTACTCGGTCGCAACTAATGAAAAACTGTTTTTT | CASSYSVATNEKLFF
TRBJ1-5 | many | TRBV12-3/TRBV12-4 | NA | TGTGCCAGCAGGTGTGGGGGCCAGCCCCAGCATTTT | CASRCGGQPQHF
TRBJ1-2 | many | TRBV6-5 | TRBD1 | TGTGCCAGCACCATTCCGCGGCAGGGGGCGCGACAAGATGGCTACACCTTC | CASTIPRQGARQDGYTF
TRBJ1-2 | many | TRBV4-1 | TRBD1 | TGCGCCAGCAGCCCTACAGGGGAGAACTATGGCTACACCTTC | CASSPTGENYGYTF
TRBJ2-5 | many | TRBV12-3/TRBV12-4 | NA | TGTGCCAGCAACTCGAGGGGCAGACGAGAGACCCAGTACTTC | CASNSRGRRETQYF
TRBJ2-3 | few | TRBV19 | NA | TGTGCCAGTAGTATCTCCGGAGAGGGGACAGATACGCAGTATTTT | CASSISGEGTDTQYF
TRBJ2-5 | few | TRBV6-1 | NA | TGTGCCAGCAGGAGCCCCGTCCAAGAGACCCAGTACTTC | CASRSPVQETQYF
TRBJ1-4 | many | TRBV3-1 | TRBD1 | TGTGCCAGCAGCCTTCCGGGACAGATTGAAAAACTGTTTTTT | CASSLPGQIEKLFF